This section outlines one TCR beta chain sequence together with its context. Its antigen remains unidentified. The input lacks base qualities; no much larger clone sits a single base away. The data originate from a study of T-cell reconstitution after alpha-beta-depleted transplantation in children listed by TCRdb under 2016. Context from the whole study: Using TCR repertoire profiling, the study quantitatively followed how T-cell immune reconstitution unfolded in children after TCRalphabeta/CD19-depleted allogeneic hematopoietic cell transplantation.

The library relied on PCR. TCRdb names Illumina HiSeq 2500 as the instrument used. TCR library preparation used molecular barcoding, with unique molecular identifiers applied to normalize quantification of the TCRbeta repertoire. Clones were called with MiXCR by TCRdb after fastp trimmed the public reads at Q25, and only in-frame beta chains were retained. Entries that share a CDR3 protein sequence are merged under the most common genes and DNA. The table for this sample lists hundreds of thousands of distinct CDR3 sequences; about 10% of them were counted only once. 4% of the sample is held by the ten biggest clonotypes. Inclusive of the bounding cysteine and phenylalanine, the CDR3 is 17 residues long. CDR3 DNA only is kept here, 51 bases in frame from base 1. The germline V gene (reference sequence) sets CDR1 to DFQATT and CDR2 to SNEGSKA. V is clipped by 0 bases and J by 6 bases, and the sequence between their germline boundaries is 21 bases long.

The TCR originated in a human donor who donated a stem cell graft to a child with acute myeloid leukemia. The chain links TRBV20-1 with TRBJ2-1; the D gene lacks a confident call. The sequences come from PBMCs from the stem cell graft donor, collected from the stem cell graft. The DNA is TGCAGTGCTAGAGATCAGCTCTGGGCCGATTCATTCAATGAGCAGTTCTTC. This sequence encodes CSARDQLWADSFNEQFF.